This T cell receptor beta chain was identified in a study of cytomegalovirus exposure and HLA in healthy donors. Turning to the study itself: Early on, a data release was issued that held roughly 86 million unique TCRs from HLA-typed donors.

PCR employed 60 Vbeta and 13 Jbeta primers. Original handling: In a later analysis, of 80 million or so unique beta chains, approximately 10 million appeared in at least two donors. The table came from immunoSEQ multiplex PCR; TCRdb's copy has only in-frame clones and leaves some out. V, J and clone size were drawn from that table, and D and trimming were deduced from the DNA. Of over 80,000 clones in the sample, approximately 71% were seen once. On this clone itself: Antigen unknown.

This CDR3 comprises 15 residues. J lost 4 bases, V lost 7 bases, and 12 bases had no gene match. The germline V gene has CDR1 MNHNY and CDR2 SVGAGI (reference sequence). General observations from the study: A previous analysis found most TCR beta V segments productive roughly 90% or roughly 30% of the time.

J is TRBJ1-2 and V is TRBV6-6; 7 positions agree with TRBD1. Sequenced sample: PBMCs. This receptor was obtained from a young woman in good health and CMV-seropositive. CDR3 region: CASTHQGDPLYGYTF. The DNA for the CDR3 is TGTGCCAGCACACACCAGGGGGACCCGCTCTATGGCTACACCTTC.